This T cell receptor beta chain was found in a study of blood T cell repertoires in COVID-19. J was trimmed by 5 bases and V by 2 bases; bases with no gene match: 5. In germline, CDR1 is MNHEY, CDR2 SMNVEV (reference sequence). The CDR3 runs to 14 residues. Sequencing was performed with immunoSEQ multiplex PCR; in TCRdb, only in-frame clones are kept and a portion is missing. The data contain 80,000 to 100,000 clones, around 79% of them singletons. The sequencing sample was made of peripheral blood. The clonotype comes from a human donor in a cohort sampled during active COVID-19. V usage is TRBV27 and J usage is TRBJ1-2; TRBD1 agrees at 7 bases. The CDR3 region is CASSLKGGEYGYTF. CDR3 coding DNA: TGTGCCAGCAGTTTAAAAGGGGGCGAATATGGCTACACCTTC.